A selection of T cell receptor beta chains follows, all from one sample in a study of human T cells and chemical hapten exposure. TCRdb called the RACE reads again in MiXCR, with one record for every CDR3 protein. The table includes about 270,000 distinct CDR3 sequences, around 7% detected once. The material sequenced was whole blood, taken in connection with sensitization to the hapten diphenylcyclopropenone (DPC). The receptors stem from a man younger than 30 with alopecia areata. Some clones in this sample may be carry-over from other donors' samples. The CDR3 runs from the conserved cysteine through the conserved F or W. The order of the fields is CDR3 length, V gene, clone size, J gene, CDR3 protein. Where a row states a size, it is once, few, many or the class of an expanded clone; other rows omit it.

15	TRBV7-2	few	TRBJ2-3	CASSFPGPSTDTQYF
15	TRBV7-8	-	TRBJ1-1	CASSLTRGLNTEAFF
13	TRBV19	few	TRBJ1-6	CASRRDRDSPLHF
15	TRBV28	-	TRBJ2-2	CASSFLRGIVGELFF
15	TRBV27	-	TRBJ2-7	CASSLLGRGQGEQYF
15	TRBV4-1	few	TRBJ2-7	CASSPGTGGLNEQYF
14	TRBV5-1	-	TRBJ2-1	CASTDGTVHNEQFF
13	TRBV10-3	few	TRBJ2-3	CAIGGRDTDTQYF
15	TRBV7-3	many	TRBJ2-5	CASSSTRQLQETQYF
13	TRBV6-5	-	TRBJ2-3	CASNRGGTDTQYF
19	TRBV24-1	-	TRBJ2-6	CATSDDSGQPYSGANVLTF
23	TRBV7-6	-	TRBJ2-6	CASSLAPVGQLAPGPSGANVLTF
13	TRBV3-1	many	TRBJ1-4	CASSPTKDEKLFF
14	TRBV28	many	TRBJ2-3	CASSLSGDADTQYF
15	TRBV7-2	few	TRBJ1-4	CASSRRQFGNEKLFF
12	TRBV25-1	many	TRBJ1-2	CASSPNNAGYTF
14	TRBV11-2	many	TRBJ2-7	CASSLVRGLGEQYF
15	TRBV3-1	few	TRBJ1-2	CASSQGGEVNYGYTF
13	TRBV7-9	-	TRBJ1-1	CASKTGVLTEAFF
14	TRBV4-1	few	TRBJ2-3	CASSHPAGADTQYF
13	TRBV28	few	TRBJ1-2	CASSPADTYGYTF
15	TRBV10-3	-	TRBJ2-3	CAISEPGLSTDTQYF
14	TRBV11-2	few	TRBJ2-2	CASSLDSSTGELFF